These 31 T cell receptor beta chains were all obtained from the same sample, sequenced in a study of blood T cells in healthy people across ages. A second PCR, run for about 7 to 11 cycles, used a sample-barcoded 5' primer plus a J-beta primer mix. TCRdb ran MiXCR on the 5' RACE reads and lists one entry per CDR3 protein. The sample consists of roughly 800,000 distinct CDR3 sequences, roughly 64% of them appearing once. Material: blood. The source of these receptors is a man aged 25 to 45 in good health.

This clonotype occurred once. This sequence joins TRBV7-2 and TRBJ1-1; no reliable D call. This CDR3 has 14 amino acids. Germline V gene sequence: CDR1 SGHTA, CDR2 FQGNSA. The germline V and J ends were trimmed by 2 bases and 4 bases, with 11 bases remaining between them. In DNA form, the CDR3 reads TGTGCCAGCAGCTTAAGGGAAGGCAGCACTGAAGCTTTCTTT. Amino acid sequence: CASSLREGSTEAFF.

J is TRBJ2-1 and V is TRBV7-9; D uncertain. V was cut by 0 bases and J by 1 base, with 10 bases left in between. CDR3 size: 16 residues. The germline CDR1 and CDR2 sequences are SEHNR and FQNEAQ (reference sequence). This CDR3 reads CASSLAPSWSYNEQFF. The CDR3 DNA is TGTGCCAGCAGCTTAGCGCCTTCCTGGTCCTACAATGAGCAGTTCTTC.

This chain uses TRBV20-1 with TRBJ2-3; TRBD1 might be the D (5 bases). Germline V lookup: CDR1 DFQATT, CDR2 SNEGSKA (reference sequence). Trimming left V 6 bases short and J 2 bases short, with 15 bases between. This CDR3 contains 14 residues. CDR3 DNA sequence: TGCAGTGCCCAAGGGGTAGGGAACACAGATACGCAGTATTTT. Translation gives CSAQGVGNTDTQYF.

The chain couples TRBV7-6 to TRBJ1-6, with D maybe TRBD1 (5 bases). From germline, CDR1 is SGHVS and CDR2 FNYEAQ. The CDR3 covers 15 residues. Trimming cost V 3 bases and J 3 bases, with 9 bases left between them. Written as DNA, the CDR3 is TGTGCCAGCAGCTTGGAAGGGGTCTATAATTCACCCCTCCACTTT. It codes for CASSLEGVYNSPLHF.

The rearrangement uses TRBV20-1 and TRBJ2-7, with 7 nucleotides matching TRBD2. CDR1 and CDR2 from the germline V gene are DFQATT and SNEGSKA (reference sequence). The CDR3 is 15 amino acids. V was clipped by 3 bases and J by 0 bases; unmatched bases: 8. The CDR3 spells CSARPAGRSSYEQYF. In nucleotides, the CDR3 is TGCAGTGCTAGGCCAGCGGGACGCAGCTCCTACGAGCAGTACTTC.

The CDR3 sequence is CASSEWTGGYQETQYF. In DNA, the CDR3 is TGTGCCAGCAGTGAATGGACAGGGGGGTACCAAGAGACCCAGTACTTC. This chain connects TRBV6-1 to TRBJ2-5; TRBD1 aligns across 10 bases. With 2 bases clipped from V and 0 bases from J, the junction kept 3 bases outside the gene matches. The CDR3 runs 16 residues. CDR1 is MNHNS, CDR2 SASEGT, per germline.

To note about this clonotype: One junction end disagrees with the germline gene, perhaps due to a read error. This chain connects TRBV25-1 to TRBJ1-4; 7 nucleotides line up with TRBD1. Germline CDR1 and CDR2: MGHDK and SYGVNS. The CDR3 extends over 15 amino acids. CDR3 DNA sequence: TGTGCCGGCAGTGAAACAAACAGGGGCGGCGAAAAACTGTTTTTT. Amino acids: CAGSETNRGGEKLFF.

The rearrangement uses TRBV2 and TRBJ2-7; a weak D match, TRBD2 (6 bases). The CDR3 is 15 residues long. Germline V lookup: CDR1 SNHLY, CDR2 FYNNEI. Trimming shortened V by 2 bases and J by 2 bases, and 13 bases separated the two germline ends. This CDR3 is CASSEYAREPYEQYF. CDR3 bases: TGTGCCAGCAGTGAATACGCGCGGGAACCCTACGAGCAGTACTTC.

To note about this clonotype: The junction shows a germline mismatch at one end, possibly a read error. This CDR3 reads CASSLTPGTDYGCTF. The CDR3 DNA follows: TGTGCCAGCAGCTTAACGCCGGGCACAGACTATGGCTGCACCTTC. V and J are TRBV7-9 and TRBJ1-2; D not resolved. The CDR3 covers 15 residues. Germline V gives CDR1 SEHNR, CDR2 FQNEAQ (reference sequence).

This clonotype was seen many times. A much larger clone sits a single nucleotide away, making a read error possible. For the CDR3, the DNA is TGTGCCAGCAGTGTCAGAGGGGCCGGAGATACGCAGTATTTT. It encodes CASSVRGAGDTQYF. V usage is TRBV12-3 or TRBV12-4 and J usage is TRBJ2-3, with D possibly called TRBD1 or TRBD2 (5 bases each). V was cut by 5 bases and J by 5 bases, with 14 bases left in between. CDR3 length: 14 amino acids.

In this sample, this clonotype turned up a few times. The rearrangement uses TRBV29-1 and TRBJ2-4; either TRBD1 or TRBD2 may supply D (6 bases each). The CDR3 is made up of 11 amino acids. Looked up from germline, CDR1 is SQVTM and CDR2 is ANQGSEA. V lost 5 bases, J lost 8 bases, and 10 bases lay in between. CDR3 residues: CSVSRGDIQYF. The CDR3 coding sequence is TGCAGCGTTTCAAGGGGGGACATTCAGTACTTC.

The CDR3 bases are TGTGCCAGCAGCCCCGGGACAGAAACAAACATTCAGTACTTC. Translated, it gives CASSPGTETNIQYF. The chain combines TRBV5-4 with TRBJ2-7, with 7 bases fitting TRBD1. Gene TRBJ2-4 matches the end of the DNA better, so the J call may be wrong. Germline V gene lookup returns CDR1 SGHNT and CDR2 YYREEE (reference sequence). The CDR3 is made up of 14 amino acids.

Comments on this clonotype: A junction end diverges from the germline sequence, so it may reflect a read error. This chain connects TRBV7-6 to TRBJ2-3; 12 bases agree with TRBD2. There are 18 residues in the CDR3. CDR1 and CDR2 from the germline V gene are SGHVS and FNYEAQ. The DNA for the CDR3 is TGTGCCAGCAGCTTGGGCCTAGCGGGGGGGCAGGTCACAGATGCGCAGTATTTT. Its protein is CASSLGLAGGQVTDAQYF. The full variable domain, its missing parts supplied by reference TRBV7-6 and TRBJ2-3, is GAGVSQSPRYKVTKRGQDVALRCDPISGHVSLYWYRQALGQGPEFLTYFNYEAQQDKSGLPNDRFSAERPEGSISTLTIQRTEQRDSAMYRCASSLGLAGGQVTDAQYFGPGTRLTVL.

The chain couples TRBV7-3 to TRBJ2-4; 9 bases are shared with TRBD1. The trim removed 5 bases at V and 8 bases at J, leaving 7 bases unmatched. Germline V gene sequence: CDR1 SGHTA, CDR2 FQGTGA. This CDR3 spans 14 amino acids. The CDR3 bases are TGTGCCAGCAGCATCGGGACAGGGCGGGACATTCAGTACTTC. Translated, it gives CASSIGTGRDIQYF.

V gene TRBV20-1 combines with J gene TRBJ1-1; unclear D gene. This CDR3 contains 14 residues. Germline V gene data show CDR1 as DFQATT and CDR2 as SNEGSKA (reference sequence). The germline V and J ends were trimmed by 4 bases and 0 bases, with 12 bases remaining between them. CDR3 region: CSAIDTRVNTEAFF. For the CDR3, the DNA is TGCAGTGCTATAGACACCCGGGTGAACACTGAAGCTTTCTTT.

The genes are TRBV7-2 and TRBJ2-3; a weak D match, TRBD2 (6 bases). Germline V lookup: CDR1 SGHTA, CDR2 FQGNSA. V was pared by 1 base and J by 8 bases, with 16 bases between. The CDR3 extends over 15 amino acids. CDR3 region: CASSLEGTRRATQYF. The CDR3, as DNA: TGTGCCAGCAGCTTAGAGGGGACTCGAAGAGCTACGCAGTATTTT. The full variable domain, with the rest looked up from reference TRBV7-2 and TRBJ2-3, is GAGVSQSPSNKVTEKGKDVELRCDPISGHTALYWYRQSLGQGLEFLIYFQGNSAPDKSGLPSDRFSAERTGGSVSTLTIQRTQQEDSAVYLCASSLEGTRRATQYFGPGTRLTVL.

The J gene is TRBJ2-7, the V gene TRBV6-5; D is perhaps TRBD1 (5 bases). The CDR3 runs to 15 residues. Trimming removed 0 bases from V and 5 bases from J, with 14 bases in between. Germline CDR1 and CDR2: MNHEY and SVGAGI. The CDR3 here is CASSYSTAYRHEQYF. The CDR3 DNA follows: TGTGCCAGCAGTTACTCGACAGCGTATAGGCACGAGCAGTACTTC.

V and J are TRBV7-2 and TRBJ2-7, with 10 bases lining up with TRBD1. Looked up from germline, CDR1 is SGHTA and CDR2 is FQGNSA. The CDR3 runs 17 residues. V was pared by 1 base and J by 1 base, with 7 bases of the junction left unmatched. The CDR3 bases are TGTGCCAGCAGCTTAGTCGGTACGGGACAGGGGTCCTACGAGCAGTACTTC. Its protein is CASSLVGTGQGSYEQYF.

V and J are TRBV5-1 and TRBJ1-2; 7 nucleotides line up with TRBD1. The CDR3 loop spans 14 amino acids. Germline V lookup: CDR1 SGHRS, CDR2 YFSETQ. The V segment lost 4 bases and the J segment 2 bases; nucleotides outside the gene matches: 5. CDR3 loop: CASSSTGENYGYTF. The CDR3 DNA is TGCGCCAGCAGCAGTACAGGGGAAAACTATGGCTACACCTTC.

This chain connects TRBV10-3 to TRBJ1-1, with a tentative D call TRBD1 (5 bases). Germline CDR1 is ENHRY and CDR2 is SYGVKD. Trimming shortened V by 0 bases and J by 4 bases, and 12 bases separated the two germline ends. CDR3 length equals 15 residues. The CDR3 protein is CAISESAGILTEAFF. CDR3 nucleotides: TGTGCCATCAGTGAGTCCGCAGGGATACTCACTGAAGCTTTCTTT.

This clonotype was seen more than once but under ten times. CDR3: CAISVAGQKDEQFF. Written as DNA, the CDR3 is TGTGCCATCAGTGTAGCAGGGCAGAAGGATGAGCAGTTCTTC. V gene TRBV10-3 combines with J gene TRBJ2-1; a possible D gene is TRBD1 (5 bases). The CDR3 is 14 residues long. The germline V gene has CDR1 ENHRY and CDR2 SYGVKD. Trimming removed 4 bases at V and 8 bases at J, with 15 bases between.

This chain connects TRBV7-2 to TRBJ2-4; no reliable D call. V shed 1 base and J shed 3 bases, with 10 bases lying between them. Germline CDR1 SGHTA, CDR2 FQGNSA. The CDR3 contains 15 residues. CDR3 residues: CASSLGGFGKNIQYF. The CDR3 DNA reads as TGTGCCAGCAGCTTAGGGGGATTCGGCAAAAACATTCAGTACTTC. Combining the CDR3 with reference TRBV7-2 and TRBJ2-4 gives the whole variable domain GAGVSQSPSNKVTEKGKDVELRCDPISGHTALYWYRQSLGQGLEFLIYFQGNSAPDKSGLPSDRFSAERTGGSVSTLTIQRTQQEDSAVYLCASSLGGFGKNIQYFGAGTRLSVL.

This chain links TRBV28 with TRBJ2-7; D might be TRBD1 (5 bases). The V end lost 4 bases, the J end lost 5 bases, and 9 bases lay between the germline ends. The germline gives CDR1 MDHEN, CDR2 SYDVKM. This CDR3 has 12 amino acids. The CDR3 bases are TGTGCCAGCAGTTCAGTGGGGCACGAGCAGTACTTC. As protein: CASSSVGHEQYF.

This chain connects TRBV2 to TRBJ2-5, with 10 bases fitting TRBD1. Losses at the gene ends were 7 bases for V and 6 bases for J; bases not matched to a gene: 5. CDR1 and CDR2 from the germline V gene are SNHLY and FYNNEI. This CDR3 spans 13 amino acids. CDR3 loop: CASTTGGGKTQYF. The DNA for the CDR3 is TGTGCCAGCACGACAGGGGGCGGGAAGACCCAGTACTTC.

The CDR3 is CAIGGDRGSYNEQYF. DNA of the CDR3: TGTGCCATCGGGGGGGACAGGGGGAGCTACAATGAGCAGTACTTC. This chain uses TRBV10-3 with TRBJ2-1; 11 bases map to TRBD1. The J call could be wrong; TRBJ2-7 is a better fit for the DNA end. Germline V gene sequence: CDR1 ENHRY, CDR2 SYGVKD. The CDR3 runs 15 residues.

V is TRBV20-1 and J is TRBJ1-5; TRBD1 might be the D (5 bases). V was clipped by 3 bases and J by 6 bases, with 15 bases between them. The CDR3 consists of 14 residues. Germline CDR1 DFQATT, CDR2 SNEGSKA (reference sequence). The CDR3: CSARLRGSRQPQHF. CDR3 nucleotides: TGCAGTGCTAGGCTCCGGGGGTCGCGTCAGCCCCAGCATTTT.

The DNA of the CDR3 is TGTGCCATCAGTGAGCGAAAGCGCCACGTTAGCAATGAGCAGTTCTTC. Its translation: CAISERKRHVSNEQFF. The chain uses TRBV10-3 and TRBJ2-1; D is unclear. The CDR3 totals 16 residues. Trimming took 2 bases from V and 6 from J, leaving 17 bases between them. In germline, CDR1 is ENHRY, CDR2 SYGVKD.

This clonotype has a handful of counts. The chain recombines TRBV20-1 with TRBJ2-4, with 8 bases identical to TRBD2. The J call could be wrong; TRBJ2-5 is a better fit for the DNA end. The germline gives CDR1 DFQATT, CDR2 SNEGSKA (reference sequence). This CDR3 has 15 amino acids. Written as DNA, the CDR3 is TGCAGTGCAATGATTCCGGGACTAGAGGAAAAGACCCAGTACTTC. Its translation is CSAMIPGLEEKTQYF.

CDR3 sequence reads: CSASQGISNQPQHF. The CDR3 region has the DNA TGCAGTGCTAGTCAGGGGATCAGCAATCAGCCCCAGCATTTT. V gene TRBV20-1 combines with J gene TRBJ1-5, with D maybe TRBD1 (6 bases). Trimming cost V 3 bases and J 1 base, with 10 bases left between them. The germline CDR1 and CDR2 sequences are DFQATT and SNEGSKA (reference sequence). The length of the CDR3 is 14 residues.

This clonotype was detected only once. A read error may account for a junction end that differs from germline. This sequence joins TRBV10-3 and TRBJ1-5; TRBD1 might be the D (5 bases). Germline V CDR1 and CDR2: ENHRY, SYGVKD. CDR3 length equals 14 residues. The CDR3 DNA follows: TGTGCCATCCCCCGGGGGTATGGCAATCAGCCTCAGCATTTT. Amino acids: CAIPRGYGNQPQHF.

The chain uses TRBV12-5 and TRBJ2-7; tentative D call: TRBD2 (5 bases). Germline lookup yields CDR1 LGHNT and CDR2 FRNRAP. This CDR3 spans 14 amino acids. With 2 bases removed from V and 4 bases from J, the gap between germline ends came to 12 bases. Written as DNA, the CDR3 is TGTGCTAGTGGTTTGACCCGGGGAAGATACGAGCAGTACTTC. Its protein product is CASGLTRGRYEQYF.